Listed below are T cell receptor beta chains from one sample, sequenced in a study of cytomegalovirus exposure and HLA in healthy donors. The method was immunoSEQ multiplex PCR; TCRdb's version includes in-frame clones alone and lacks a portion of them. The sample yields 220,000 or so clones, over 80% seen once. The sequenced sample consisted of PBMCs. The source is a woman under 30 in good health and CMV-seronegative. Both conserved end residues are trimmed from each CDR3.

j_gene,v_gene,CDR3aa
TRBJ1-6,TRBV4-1,ASSQVNQGRNSPLH
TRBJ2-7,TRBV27,ASKRSLWEAYEQY
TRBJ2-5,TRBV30,AWSRRSQETQY
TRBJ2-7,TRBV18,ASSPPSGSSYEQY
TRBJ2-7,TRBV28,ASSLPSPYEQY
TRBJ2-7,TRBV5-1,ASSLTSGNYEQY
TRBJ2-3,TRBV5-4,ASSLVKLAGVGDTQY
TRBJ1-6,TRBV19,ASSIVMNSPLH
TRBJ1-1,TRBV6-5,ASSPRGRGGAF
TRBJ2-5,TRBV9,ASSVAPRAETQY
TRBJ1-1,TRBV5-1,ASSFYNGDTEAF
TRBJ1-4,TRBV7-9,ASRTGNEKLF
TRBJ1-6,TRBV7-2,ASSLDRGNSPLH
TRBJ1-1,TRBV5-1,ASSPDSFGEAF
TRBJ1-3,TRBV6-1,ASSERERGNTIY
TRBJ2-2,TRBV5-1,ASSRTDANTGELF
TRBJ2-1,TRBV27,ASSFRLGGWNEQF
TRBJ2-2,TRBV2,ASSRAEYNTGELF
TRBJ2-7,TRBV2,ASSVGPYEQY
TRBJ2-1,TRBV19,ASIAAGLNEQF
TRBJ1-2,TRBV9,ASSSRQGKNYGYT
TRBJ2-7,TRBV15,ATSRETDSYEQY
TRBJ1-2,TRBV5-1,ASSLGAFGQGIYT